This TCR beta chain was retrieved from a study of Ad26.COV2.S vaccination and SARS-CoV-2 variants. Germline trimming cut 3 bases from V and 0 bases from J; bases unmatched to any gene: 2. The CDR3 covers 14 residues. The germline V gene encodes CDR1 SEHNR and CDR2 FQNEAQ (reference sequence). The treatment here: some 19 received Ad26.COV2.S at low or high dose, single or two shots; five or six received placebo; per-sample allocation not given. Following the first vaccine or placebo injection, samples were taken on day 63. The protocol was immunoSEQ multiplex PCR, while the TCRdb copy is restricted to in-frame clones and leaves out a portion. The sample carries fewer than 500,000 clones, approximately 92% recorded once.

This specimen consisted of peripheral blood, obtained in a trial of Ad26.COV2.S vaccine versus placebo. The receptor was derived from a person between 18 and 59 years old who received the Ad26.COV2.S COVID-19 vaccine or a placebo. The V gene is TRBV7-9, the J gene TRBJ2-7; TRBD1 matches at 7 bases. The CDR3 loop is CASSLGTVSYEQYF. The CDR3 DNA is TGTGCCAGCAGCTTGGGGACAGTCTCCTACGAGCAGTACTTC.